This TCR beta chain was documented in a study of T cell changes during pregnancy in multiple sclerosis. The protocol was immunoSEQ multiplex PCR, while the TCRdb copy is restricted to in-frame clones and leaves out a portion. This table has around 88,000 clones, about 90% appearing once. The length of the CDR3 is 17 residues. Germline V gene lookup returns CDR1 LGHNA and CDR2 YNFKEQ. Trimming cost V 4 bases and J 5 bases; bases outside gene matches: 13. The specimen was peripheral blood, collected after pregnancy. The TCR comes from a female donor in good health, enrolled as a control in a pregnancy study. This chain links TRBV4-2 with TRBJ2-7; the match to TRBD2 covers 11 bases. DNA for the CDR3: TGTGCCAGCAGCCTCTCAGCAGAACTAGCGGGAGTAGACGAGCAGTACTTC. It translates to CASSLSAELAGVDEQYF.